The 6 T cell receptor beta chains given below trace back to one sample, sequenced in a study of blood T cells in healthy people across ages. The use of a sample-barcoded 5' primer and a J-beta primer mix characterized a second PCR of 7 to 11 cycles. Via MiXCR, TCRdb re-called the 5' RACE reads, giving one row per CDR3 protein. The repertoire holds roughly 2 million distinct CDR3 sequences, with just under 50% as singletons. Sample: blood. The receptor source for this set is a woman in her forties in good health.

The genes are TRBV10-2 and TRBJ2-5; TRBD2 aligns across 11 bases. This CDR3 region has 16 residues. V gave up 4 bases and J gave up 2 bases; unmatched junction bases: 6. In germline, CDR1 is WSHSY, CDR2 SAAADI. The chain's CDR3 is CASSGPGLAAQETQYF. CDR3 DNA: TGCGCCAGCAGTGGGCCGGGACTAGCGGCTCAAGAGACCCAGTACTTC.

This clonotype was picked up a small number of times. The chain joins TRBV20-1 to TRBJ2-1, with D possibly TRBD2 on 6 matching bases. This CDR3 is built from 12 residues. The V gene's germline CDR1 is DFQATT and CDR2 SNEGSKA (reference sequence). V shed 1 base and J shed 7 bases, with 8 bases lying between them. CDR3 sequence (DNA): TGCAGTGCTAGAGCAGGGAGGAATGAGCAGTTCTTC. Translating it yields CSARAGRNEQFF.

The rearrangement joins TRBV10-1 to TRBJ2-5; D might be TRBD2 (6 bases). With the DNA end fitting TRBJ2-7 better, the J assignment may be wrong. This CDR3 comprises 15 residues. The germline CDR1 and CDR2 sequences are WNHNN and SYGVQD (reference sequence). The CDR3 sequence is CASSVPVAGKDEQYF. As DNA, the CDR3 is TGCGCCAGCAGTGTGCCCGTCGCGGGGAAGGACGAGCAGTACTTC.

This clonotype was seen only a few times. As DNA, the CDR3 is TGTGCCAGCACCCCTTCGGGGGAGAGCACAGATACGCAGTATTTT. Its protein is CASTPSGESTDTQYF. The gene calls are TRBV6-5 and TRBJ2-3, with D possibly being TRBD2 (6 bases). Trimming shortened V by 7 bases and J by 0 bases, and 14 bases separated the two germline ends. This CDR3 has 15 amino acids. Germline CDR1 MNHEY, CDR2 SVGAGI.

This rearrangement joins TRBV7-9 to TRBJ1-6; D remains ambiguous. Trimming took 0 bases from V and 8 from J, leaving 5 bases between them. The CDR3 runs 13 residues. Germline-derived CDR1 and CDR2 are SEHNR and FQNEAQ (reference sequence). CDR3: CASSLAVDSPLHF. The CDR3 bases are TGTGCCAGCAGCTTAGCGGTAGATTCACCCCTCCACTTT.

V is TRBV20-1 and J is TRBJ2-3; TRBD1 matches at 7 bases. The CDR3 contains 12 residues. Trimming cost V 4 bases and J 5 bases; bases outside gene matches: 3. Germline lookup yields CDR1 DFQATT and CDR2 SNEGSKA (reference sequence). Here the CDR3 reads CSAKTGIDTQYF. In DNA form, the CDR3 reads TGCAGTGCTAAGACAGGGATAGATACGCAGTATTTT.